This is a list of T cell receptor beta chains from one sample in a study of beta chain features in type 1 diabetes. Assay: immunoSEQ multiplex PCR; the TCRdb copy retains only in-frame clones and omits some. The data contain over 300,000 clones, over 7% of them singletons. Source material: central memory CD4+ T cells from blood. The receptor set was obtained from a man aged 25 to 40 with type 1 diabetes. Both conserved end residues are part of each CDR3. The D gene is left open where the match is weak. The listing skips clone size in some rows; elsewhere it reads once, few, many or a size class.

j_gene: TRBJ1-5
abundance: few
v_gene: TRBV10-3
d_gene: NA
CDR3aa: CAISRGERQPQHF
CDR3nt: TGTGCCATCAGCAGGGGTGAAAGACAGCCCCAGCATTTT

j_gene: TRBJ1-3
abundance: NA
v_gene: TRBV30
d_gene: NA
CDR3aa: CAWAPYGNTIYF
CDR3nt: TGTGCCTGGGCGCCCTATGGAAACACCATATATTTT

j_gene: TRBJ2-2
abundance: many
v_gene: TRBV9
d_gene: NA
CDR3aa: CASSVVAPWDTGELFF
CDR3nt: TGTGCCAGCAGCGTAGTAGCCCCATGGGACACCGGGGAGCTGTTTTTT

j_gene: TRBJ1-1
abundance: many
v_gene: TRBV4-3
d_gene: NA
CDR3aa: CASSPRDGRGAFF
CDR3nt: TGCGCCAGCAGCCCGAGGGACGGACGGGGGGCTTTCTTT

j_gene: TRBJ1-3
abundance: few
v_gene: TRBV9
d_gene: NA
CDR3aa: CASSVADAGNTIYF
CDR3nt: TGTGCCAGCAGCGTAGCTGATGCTGGAAACACCATATATTTT

j_gene: TRBJ1-1
abundance: few
v_gene: TRBV7-9
d_gene: NA
CDR3aa: CASSRRDLLNTEAFF
CDR3nt: TGTGCCAGCAGCCGTCGGGACCTCCTGAACACTGAAGCTTTCTTT

j_gene: TRBJ2-1
abundance: NA
v_gene: TRBV11-3
d_gene: NA
CDR3aa: CASSTAGFDEQFF
CDR3nt: TGTGCCAGCAGCACAGCAGGGTTCGATGAGCAGTTCTTC

j_gene: TRBJ2-3
abundance: NA
v_gene: TRBV2
d_gene: NA
CDR3aa: CASSVGTDTQYF
CDR3nt: TGTGCCAGCAGCGTAGGCACAGATACGCAGTATTTT

j_gene: TRBJ2-7
abundance: NA
v_gene: TRBV9
d_gene: TRBD2
CDR3aa: CASSVVIKFSGYYEQYF
CDR3nt: TGTGCCAGCAGCGTAGTAATAAAGTTTAGCGGGTACTACGAGCAGTACTTC

j_gene: TRBJ2-3
abundance: NA
v_gene: TRBV6-1
d_gene: TRBD1
CDR3aa: CASSSETGVDTQYF
CDR3nt: TGTGCCAGCAGTTCCGAGACAGGGGTGGATACGCAGTATTTT

j_gene: TRBJ2-3
abundance: many
v_gene: TRBV7-2
d_gene: TRBD2
CDR3aa: CASSLQSGGADTQYF
CDR3nt: TGTGCCAGCAGCTTACAGAGCGGGGGTGCAGATACGCAGTATTTT

j_gene: TRBJ2-2
abundance: few
v_gene: TRBV11-2
d_gene: NA
CDR3aa: CASSLEGYPGEELFF
CDR3nt: TGTGCCAGCAGCTTAGAGGGGTACCCCGGAGAGGAGCTGTTTTTT

j_gene: TRBJ1-6
abundance: NA
v_gene: TRBV18
d_gene: NA
CDR3aa: CASSPRQTLNNSPLHF
CDR3nt: TGTGCCAGCTCTCCTAGACAGACTTTGAATAATTCACCCCTCCACTTT

j_gene: TRBJ2-1
abundance: NA
v_gene: TRBV7-2
d_gene: NA
CDR3aa: CASSLPVMGRVLFF
CDR3nt: TGTGCCAGCAGCTTACCCGTAATGGGAAGAGTGCTGTTCTTC

j_gene: TRBJ2-5
abundance: few
v_gene: TRBV20-1
d_gene: NA
CDR3aa: CTCERETQYF
CDR3nt: TGCACCTGTGAAAGAGAGACCCAGTACTTC

j_gene: TRBJ2-2
abundance: NA
v_gene: TRBV5-1
d_gene: TRBD2
CDR3aa: CASSSGLAANTGELFF
CDR3nt: TGCGCCAGCAGCTCGGGACTAGCGGCGAACACCGGGGAGCTGTTTTTT

j_gene: TRBJ2-5
abundance: NA
v_gene: TRBV27
d_gene: TRBD1
CDR3aa: CATSGTGAGETQYF
CDR3nt: TGTGCCACCTCCGGGACAGGGGCGGGGGAGACCCAGTACTTC

j_gene: TRBJ2-5
abundance: NA
v_gene: TRBV7-9
d_gene: NA
CDR3aa: CASSLRQDQETQYF
CDR3nt: TGTGCCAGCAGCCTTCGACAGGACCAAGAGACCCAGTACTTC

j_gene: TRBJ2-7
abundance: NA
v_gene: TRBV29-1
d_gene: NA
CDR3aa: CSVGWGELDEQYF
CDR3nt: TGCAGCGTTGGGTGGGGGGAACTCGACGAGCAGTACTTC

j_gene: TRBJ2-7
abundance: NA
v_gene: TRBV23-1
d_gene: TRBD1
CDR3aa: CASSLDRATREQYF
CDR3nt: TGCGCCAGCAGTCTCGACAGGGCTACGAGAGAGCAGTACTTC

j_gene: TRBJ1-4
abundance: few
v_gene: TRBV7-2
d_gene: NA
CDR3aa: CASSLALANEKLFF
CDR3nt: TGTGCCAGCAGCTTAGCGCTGGCTAATGAAAAACTGTTTTTT

j_gene: TRBJ2-6
abundance: many
v_gene: TRBV9
d_gene: NA
CDR3aa: CASSARDSGANVLTF
CDR3nt: TGTGCCAGCAGCGCCCGCGACTCTGGGGCCAACGTCCTGACTTTC

j_gene: TRBJ1-2
abundance: few
v_gene: TRBV5-6
d_gene: NA
CDR3aa: CASSLEPAYGYTF
CDR3nt: TGTGCCAGCAGCTTGGAGCCAGCCTATGGCTACACCTTC

j_gene: TRBJ1-4
abundance: few
v_gene: TRBV6-1
d_gene: NA
CDR3aa: CASSEAGARVNEKLFF
CDR3nt: TGTGCCAGCAGTGAAGCGGGGGCAAGGGTTAATGAAAAACTGTTTTTT

j_gene: TRBJ2-2
abundance: few
v_gene: TRBV6-5
d_gene: NA
CDR3aa: CASSEQGIGELFF
CDR3nt: TGTGCCAGCAGTGAACAGGGAATCGGGGAGCTGTTTTTT

j_gene: TRBJ2-1
abundance: NA
v_gene: TRBV11-2
d_gene: TRBD2
CDR3aa: CASSFSGAAPSEQFF
CDR3nt: TGTGCCAGCAGCTTTAGCGGGGCAGCCCCCTCGGAGCAGTTCTTC

j_gene: TRBJ1-5
abundance: NA
v_gene: TRBV7-2
d_gene: NA
CDR3aa: CASSLGHNQPQHF
CDR3nt: TGTGCCAGCAGCTTAGGGCACAATCAGCCCCAGCATTTT

j_gene: TRBJ2-7
abundance: NA
v_gene: TRBV20-1
d_gene: NA
CDR3aa: CSARETAGQYF
CDR3nt: TGCAGTGCTAGGGAGACCGCAGGGCAGTACTTC